This TCR beta chain is drawn from a study of PD-1 blockade in mismatch repair-deficient tumors. At the level of the study: Patients had about a dozen mismatch repair-deficient cancer types and were previously treated and progressing.

TCRdb's copy holds only in-frame clones and misses some; the assay was immunoSEQ multiplex PCR. The sample yields about 130,000 clones, roughly 90% seen once. PCR or immunohistochemistry showed mismatch repair deficiency in every enrolled patient. The TCR-sequenced patients were a few responders to pembrolizumab. This clone was recorded only once. This CDR3 spans 16 amino acids. Trimming removed 5 bases from V and 3 bases from J; junction bases left unmatched: 12. Germline V CDR1 and CDR2: SGHTA, FQGNSA. The sequencing here drew on peripheral blood, taken roughly 67 weeks after starting pembrolizumab. The chain uses TRBV7-2 and TRBJ2-7, with 8 nucleotides matching TRBD2. This sequence originates from an adult with mismatch repair-deficient cancer. The CDR3 bases are TGTGCCAGCAGCGAATCCGGGACTAGTTCCGGCTACGAGCAGTACTTC. As protein: CASSESGTSSGYEQYF.